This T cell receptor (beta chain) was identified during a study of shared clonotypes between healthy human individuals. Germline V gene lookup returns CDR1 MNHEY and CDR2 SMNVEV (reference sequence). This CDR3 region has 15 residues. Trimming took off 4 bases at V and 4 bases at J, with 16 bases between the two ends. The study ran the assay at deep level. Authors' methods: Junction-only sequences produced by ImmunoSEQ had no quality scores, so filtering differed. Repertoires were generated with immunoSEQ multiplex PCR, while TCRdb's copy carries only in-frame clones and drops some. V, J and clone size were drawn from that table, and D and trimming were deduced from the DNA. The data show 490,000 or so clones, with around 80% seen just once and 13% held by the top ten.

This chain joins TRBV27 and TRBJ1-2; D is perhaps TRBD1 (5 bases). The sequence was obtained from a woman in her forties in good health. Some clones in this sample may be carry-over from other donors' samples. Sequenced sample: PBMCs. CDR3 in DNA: TGTGCCAGCAGTTGGGGGAAAAACTCGGGCTATGGCTACACCTTC. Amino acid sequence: CASSWGKNSGYGYTF.